This record covers a single T cell receptor (beta chain). This table comes from immunoSEQ multiplex PCR, and its TCRdb copy is limited to in-frame clones, with some not included. This table has approximately 330,000 clones, roughly 87% appearing once. The record originates from a study of blood T cell repertoires in COVID-19. Study-level information: From the United States, Italy and Spain came samples of acute and convalescent COVID-19.

Patients of the Seattle cohort, enrolled during active infection, were followed longitudinally. This CDR3 is 14 amino acids long. Trimming cost V 0 bases and J 4 bases, with 9 bases left between them. Germline values: CDR1 MGHRA, CDR2 YSYEKL. The origin of this receptor is a man aged 25-45 years with COVID-19, enrolled during active disease. Material: peripheral blood. The chain carries TRBV4-1 and TRBJ1-2; D gene ambiguous. CDR3 amino acids: CASSQERRVYGYTF. In DNA, the CDR3 is TGCGCCAGCAGCCAAGAGAGGAGAGTCTATGGCTACACCTTC.